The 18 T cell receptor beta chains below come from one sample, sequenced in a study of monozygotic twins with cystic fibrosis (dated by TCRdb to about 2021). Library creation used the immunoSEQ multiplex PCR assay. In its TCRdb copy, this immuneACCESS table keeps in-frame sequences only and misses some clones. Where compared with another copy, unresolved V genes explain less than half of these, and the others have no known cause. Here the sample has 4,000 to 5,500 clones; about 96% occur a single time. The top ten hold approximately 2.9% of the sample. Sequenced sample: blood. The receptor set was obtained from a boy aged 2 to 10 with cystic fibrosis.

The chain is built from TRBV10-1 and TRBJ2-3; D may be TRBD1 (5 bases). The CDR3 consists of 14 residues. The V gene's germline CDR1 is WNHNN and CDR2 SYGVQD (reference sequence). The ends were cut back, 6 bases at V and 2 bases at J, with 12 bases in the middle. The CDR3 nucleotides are TGCGCCAGCAGCCCGACAGCGATCACAGATACGCAGTATTTT. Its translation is CASSPTAITDTQYF.

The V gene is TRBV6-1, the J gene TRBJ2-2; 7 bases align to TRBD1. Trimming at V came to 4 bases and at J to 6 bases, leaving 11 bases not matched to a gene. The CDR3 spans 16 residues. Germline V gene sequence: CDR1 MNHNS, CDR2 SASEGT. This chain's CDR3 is CASSVGTARFSGELFF. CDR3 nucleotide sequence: TGTGCCAGCAGTGTGGGGACAGCACGGTTCTCCGGGGAGCTGTTTTTT.

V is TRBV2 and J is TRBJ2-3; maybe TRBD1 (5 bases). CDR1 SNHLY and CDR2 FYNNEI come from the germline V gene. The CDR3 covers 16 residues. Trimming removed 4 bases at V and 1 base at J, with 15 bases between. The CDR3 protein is CASSVSGIFGTDTQYF. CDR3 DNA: TGTGCCAGCAGTGTTTCAGGGATATTTGGCACAGATACGCAGTATTTT.

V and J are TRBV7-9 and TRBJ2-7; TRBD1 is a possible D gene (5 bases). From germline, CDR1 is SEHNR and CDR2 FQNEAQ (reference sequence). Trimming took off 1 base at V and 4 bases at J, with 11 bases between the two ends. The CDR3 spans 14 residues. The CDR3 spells CASSLDAGRYEQYF. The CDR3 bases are TGTGCCAGCAGCTTAGACGCAGGGCGGTACGAGCAGTACTTC.

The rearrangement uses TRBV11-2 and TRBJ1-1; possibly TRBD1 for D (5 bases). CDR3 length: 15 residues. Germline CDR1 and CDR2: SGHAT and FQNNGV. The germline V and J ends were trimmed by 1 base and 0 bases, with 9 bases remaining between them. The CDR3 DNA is TGTGCCAGCAGCTTAGTGAGGACACTGAACACTGAAGCTTTCTTT. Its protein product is CASSLVRTLNTEAFF.

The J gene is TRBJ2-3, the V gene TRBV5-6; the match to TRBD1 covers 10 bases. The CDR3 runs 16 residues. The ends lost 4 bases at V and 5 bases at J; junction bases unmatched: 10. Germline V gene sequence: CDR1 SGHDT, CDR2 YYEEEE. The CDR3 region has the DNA TGTGCCAGCAGCCCCCTGGGGACAGGGGACCGAGATACGCAGTATTTT. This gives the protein CASSPLGTGDRDTQYF.

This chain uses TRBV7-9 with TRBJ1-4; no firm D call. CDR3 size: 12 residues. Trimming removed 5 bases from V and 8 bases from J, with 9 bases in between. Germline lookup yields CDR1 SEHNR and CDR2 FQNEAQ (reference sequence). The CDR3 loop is CASSAFGEKLFF. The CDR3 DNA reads TGTGCCAGCAGCGCCTTTGGCGAAAAACTGTTTTTT.

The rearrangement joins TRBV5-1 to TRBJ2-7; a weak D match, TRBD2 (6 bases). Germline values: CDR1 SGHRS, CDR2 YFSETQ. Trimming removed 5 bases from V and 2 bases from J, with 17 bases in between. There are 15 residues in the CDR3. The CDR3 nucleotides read TGCGCCAGCAGTTCAGGCGGAGGGAATACCTACGAGCAGTACTTC. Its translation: CASSSGGGNTYEQYF.

This CDR3 reads CASSSSSSTEAFF. The CDR3, as DNA: TGTGCCAGCAGCTCCTCGTCCTCCACTGAAGCTTTCTTT. The chain has TRBV7-9 and TRBJ1-1; no definite D call. The CDR3 is made up of 13 amino acids. Trimming left V 4 bases short and J 4 bases short, with 10 bases between. Germline CDR1 is SEHNR and CDR2 is FQNEAQ (reference sequence).

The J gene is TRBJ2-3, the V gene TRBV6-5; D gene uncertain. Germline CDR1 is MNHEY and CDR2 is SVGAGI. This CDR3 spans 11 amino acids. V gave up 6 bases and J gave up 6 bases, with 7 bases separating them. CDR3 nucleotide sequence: TGTGCCAGCAGAATGGGGGATACGCAGTATTTT. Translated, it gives CASRMGDTQYF.

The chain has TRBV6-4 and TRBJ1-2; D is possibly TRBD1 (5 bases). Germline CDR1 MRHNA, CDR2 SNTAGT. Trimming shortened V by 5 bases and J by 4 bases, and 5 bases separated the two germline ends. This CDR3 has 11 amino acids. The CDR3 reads CASSQGYGYTF. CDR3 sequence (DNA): TGTGCCAGCAGTCAGGGCTATGGCTACACCTTC.

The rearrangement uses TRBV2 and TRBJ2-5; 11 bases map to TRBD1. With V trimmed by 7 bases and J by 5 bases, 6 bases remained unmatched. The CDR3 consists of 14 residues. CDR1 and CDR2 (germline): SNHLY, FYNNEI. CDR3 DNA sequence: TGTGCCAGCACTAAGGACAGGGGGCGGGAGACCCAGTACTTC. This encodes CASTKDRGRETQYF.

The CDR3 sequence is CAWRVGRGYYGYTF. The CDR3 nucleotides read TGTGCCTGGAGGGTGGGACGCGGCTACTATGGCTACACCTTC. The chain is built from TRBV30 and TRBJ1-2, with D perhaps TRBD1 (5 bases). The ends were cut back, 3 bases at V and 3 bases at J, with 14 bases in the middle. Germline CDR1 reads GTSNPN; CDR2 reads SVGIG (reference sequence). The CDR3 extends over 14 amino acids. Supplemented by reference TRBV30 and TRBJ1-2, the full variable domain reads SQTIHQWPATLVQPVGSPLSLECTVEGTSNPNLYWYRQAAGRGLQLLFYSVGIGQISSEVPQNLSASRPQDRQFILSSKKLLLSDSGFYLCAWRVGRGYYGYTFGSGTRLTVV.

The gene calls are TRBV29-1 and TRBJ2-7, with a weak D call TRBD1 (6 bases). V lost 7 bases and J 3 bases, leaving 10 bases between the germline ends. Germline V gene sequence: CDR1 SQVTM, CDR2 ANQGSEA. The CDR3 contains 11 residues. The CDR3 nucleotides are TGCAGCGCCGAGACAGGCTACGAGCAGTACTTC. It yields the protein CSAETGYEQYF.

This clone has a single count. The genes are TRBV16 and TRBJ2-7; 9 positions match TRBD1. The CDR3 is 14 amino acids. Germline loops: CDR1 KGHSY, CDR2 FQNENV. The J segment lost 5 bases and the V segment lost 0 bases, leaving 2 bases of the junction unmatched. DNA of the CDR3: TGTGCCAGCAGCCAATCGACAGGGGGGAACGAGCAGTACGTC. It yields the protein CASSQSTGGNEQYV.

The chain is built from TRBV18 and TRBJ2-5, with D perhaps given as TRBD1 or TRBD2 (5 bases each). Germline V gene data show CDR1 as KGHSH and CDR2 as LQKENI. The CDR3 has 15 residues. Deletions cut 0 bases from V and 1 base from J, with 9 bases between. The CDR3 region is CASSPPGRAQETQYF. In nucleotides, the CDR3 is TGTGCCAGCTCACCACCGGGGCGGGCCCAAGAGACCCAGTACTTC.

CDR3 in amino acids: CATSGSLTGPKANEQFF. In DNA form, the CDR3 reads TGTGCCACCAGCGGATCCTTGACAGGGCCCAAGGCAAATGAGCAGTTCTTC. The gene calls are TRBV15 and TRBJ2-1; 7 bases line up with TRBD1. Germline loops: CDR1 LNHNV, CDR2 YYDKDF (reference sequence). Germline trimming cut 5 bases from V and 7 bases from J; bases unmatched to any gene: 17. This CDR3 spans 17 amino acids.

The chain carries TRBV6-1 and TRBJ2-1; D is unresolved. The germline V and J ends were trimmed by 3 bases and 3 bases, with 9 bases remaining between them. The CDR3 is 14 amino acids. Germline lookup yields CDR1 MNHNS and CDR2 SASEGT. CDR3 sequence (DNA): TGTGCCAGCAGTGAGGCACATTTCTACAATGAGCAGTTCTTC. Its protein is CASSEAHFYNEQFF.